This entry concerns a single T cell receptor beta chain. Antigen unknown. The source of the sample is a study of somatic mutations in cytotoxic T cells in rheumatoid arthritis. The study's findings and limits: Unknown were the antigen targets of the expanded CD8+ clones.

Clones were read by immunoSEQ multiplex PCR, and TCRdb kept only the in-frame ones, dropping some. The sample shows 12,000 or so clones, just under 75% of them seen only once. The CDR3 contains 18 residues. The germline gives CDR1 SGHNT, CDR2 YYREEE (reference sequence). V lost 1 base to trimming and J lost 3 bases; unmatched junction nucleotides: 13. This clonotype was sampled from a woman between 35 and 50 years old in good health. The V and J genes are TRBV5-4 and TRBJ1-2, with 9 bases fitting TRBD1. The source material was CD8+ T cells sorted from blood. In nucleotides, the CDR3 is TGTGCCAGCAGCTTGTACCCCCGGACAGGGGCCGGGGACTATGGCTACACCTTC. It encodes CASSLYPRTGAGDYGYTF. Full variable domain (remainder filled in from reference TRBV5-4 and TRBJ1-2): ETGVTQSPTHLIKTRGQQVTLRCSSQSGHNTVSWYQQALGQGPQFIFQYYREEENGRGNFPPRFSGLQFPNYSSELNVNALELDDSALYLCASSLYPRTGAGDYGYTFGSGTRLTVV.